This is a list of T cell receptor beta chains from one sample in a study of glioma-infiltrating T cells after dendritic cell vaccination. TCRdb's table, derived via immunoSEQ multiplex PCR, lists solely in-frame clones and lacks some. The data contain 60,000 to 70,000 clones, around four fifths of them singletons. The sequencing used blood, collected before dendritic cell vaccination. The receptor set was obtained from a human donor with glioblastoma. Each CDR3 is given with its conserved first and last residue. A row's size may be missing; if present it is once, few, many or a size class.

>TRBJ1-2|NA|TRBV27
CASSLRGYGYTF
>TRBJ2-1|NA|TRBV7-7
CASSQAGSYEQFF
>TRBJ2-3|NA|TRBV7-2
CASSLAGARDTQYF
>TRBJ1-1|NA|TRBV19
CASSTGTGPNTEAFF
>TRBJ1-1|NA|TRBV6-1
CASRHEDRGAFF
>TRBJ2-5|once|TRBV9
CASSAGGLPRGETQYF
>TRBJ2-2|NA|TRBV10-3
CAISESTWGELFF
>TRBJ1-2|NA|TRBV6-5
CASSYEGRGYTF
>TRBJ2-2|few|TRBV10-3
CAISQDRPNTGELFF
>TRBJ2-6|NA|TRBV7-9
CASSSPGQDSGANVLTF
>TRBJ2-7|once|TRBV5-6
CASSLTTGTSNGQYF
>TRBJ2-5|NA|TRBV13
CASSLFLAAVQETQYF
>TRBJ2-3|NA|TRBV9
CASSLTGGPDTQYF
>TRBJ1-1|NA|TRBV27
CASSATGTGGGAFF
>TRBJ1-5|NA|TRBV12-5
CASGLAGEYQPQHF
>TRBJ2-7|NA|TRBV6-5
CASSYSNIRVYEQYF
>TRBJ1-2|once|TRBV6-1
CASTPVLSTGDGYTF
>TRBJ1-1|NA|TRBV5-4
CASRLVGKRRTEAFF
>TRBJ2-3|few|TRBV4-1
CASSQEASGGFADTQYF
>TRBJ1-2|NA|TRBV7-8
CASSSSRGTALYGYTF
>TRBJ1-2|few|TRBV27
CASSFSGVHGYTF
>TRBJ2-1|few|TRBV5-4
CASSFRVNEQFF
>TRBJ2-7|NA|TRBV9
CASSNRDYSYEQYF
>TRBJ2-7|once|TRBV2
CASSSGTGLEQYF
>TRBJ2-2|NA|TRBV10-3
CAISTTSGGAPGELFF
>TRBJ2-3|NA|TRBV18
CASSPPGQADTQYF
>TRBJ1-3|NA|TRBV5-4
CASSLGPTGGGDTIYF
>TRBJ1-1|NA|TRBV5-4
CASSRGTDLMNTEAFF
>TRBJ1-1|few|TRBV2
CASCGLFNGTEAFF
>TRBJ2-5|NA|TRBV5-4
CASSTGQGETQYF
>TRBJ1-6|NA|TRBV4-2
CASSQESLFEPLHF
>TRBJ1-4|NA|TRBV10-3
CAISSGQGAATNEKLFF
>TRBJ2-5|NA|TRBV2
CASTRDRGVETQYF
>TRBJ1-1|NA|TRBV10-3
CAIRGQSNTEAFF
>TRBJ2-3|NA|TRBV6-5
CASSYSHDIRTDTQYF
>TRBJ2-1|NA|TRBV9
CASSQAGLSYNEQFF
>TRBJ1-3|NA|TRBV7-2
CASSSRTGAGNTIYF
>TRBJ2-5|NA|TRBV28
CASRHPLRETQYF
>TRBJ2-3|NA|TRBV27
CASSGYSGGSTDTQYF
>NA|NA|TRBV5-1
CASRQDTGAYEQYF
>TRBJ1-6|NA|TRBV19
CASSPPGTGISPLHF
>TRBJ2-5|NA|TRBV5-4
CASSRNPNRDQETQYF
>TRBJ1-4|once|TRBV2
CASSLTGTNEKLFF
>TRBJ2-1|few|TRBV11-3
CASSLGGGRPYNEQFF
>TRBJ2-5|few|TRBV6-1
CASSLQPTGEGTQYF
>TRBJ2-5|NA|TRBV7-2
CASSSGQGGQETQYF